This entry is about one TCR beta chain. The ends were cut back, 6 bases at V and 3 bases at J, with 20 bases in the middle. The germline gives CDR1 KGHSH, CDR2 LQKENI. This CDR3 is built from 17 residues. The entry originates in a study of blood T cell repertoires in COVID-19. Study as a whole: Sample material is recorded as cDNA or gDNA derived from T cells, B-cell-depleted T cells, or PBMCs.

Sequencing used immunoSEQ multiplex PCR; TCRdb keeps in-frame clones, though not all of them. The sample includes roughly 200,000 clones, more than 70% seen only once; the top ten take around 6.6%. The rearrangement links TRBV18 to TRBJ2-2; D possibly corresponds to TRBD2 (7 bases). This receptor was obtained from a woman in her thirties or forties who had recovered from COVID-19. Sequenced input: peripheral blood. CDR3 DNA: TGTGCCAGCTCGCCCTTACGGGGGGCTTTGGACACCGGGGAGCTGTTTTTT. Amino acids: CASSPLRGALDTGELFF.